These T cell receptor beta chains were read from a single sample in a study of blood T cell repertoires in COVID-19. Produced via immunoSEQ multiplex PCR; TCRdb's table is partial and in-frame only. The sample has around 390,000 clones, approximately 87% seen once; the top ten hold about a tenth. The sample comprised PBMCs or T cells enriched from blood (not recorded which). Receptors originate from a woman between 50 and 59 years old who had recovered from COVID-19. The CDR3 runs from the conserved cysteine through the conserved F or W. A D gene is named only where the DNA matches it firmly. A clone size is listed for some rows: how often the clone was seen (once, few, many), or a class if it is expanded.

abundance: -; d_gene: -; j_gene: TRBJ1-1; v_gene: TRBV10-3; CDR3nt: TGTGCCATCAGTGAGCCGACCGGGGTGAACACTGAAGCTTTCTTT; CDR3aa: CAISEPTGVNTEAFF
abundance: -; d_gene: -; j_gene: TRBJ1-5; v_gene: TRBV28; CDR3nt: TGTGCCAGCAGTTTGTCCGGGTTGGGTAATCAGCCCCAGCATTTT; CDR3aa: CASSLSGLGNQPQHF
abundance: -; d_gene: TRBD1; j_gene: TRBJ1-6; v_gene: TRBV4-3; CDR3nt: TGCGCCAGCAGCCAAGATCGTTCGGCAGGGGGTTCACCCCTCCACTTT; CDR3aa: CASSQDRSAGGSPLHF
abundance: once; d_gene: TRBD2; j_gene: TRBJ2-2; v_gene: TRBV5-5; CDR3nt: TGTGCCAGCAGCTTGGGCGGGGGGCCGGGTACCGGGGAGCTGTTTTTT; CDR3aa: CASSLGGGPGTGELFF
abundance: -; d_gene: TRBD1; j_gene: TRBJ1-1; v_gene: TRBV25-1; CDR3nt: TGTGCCAGCAAGGAGACAGGGATTTACACTGAAGCTTTCTTT; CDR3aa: CASKETGIYTEAFF
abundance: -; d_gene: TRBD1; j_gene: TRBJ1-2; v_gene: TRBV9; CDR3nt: TGTGCCAGCAGCGTTGCCCGGGACAGGGGGCCGGCCTATGGCTACACCTTC; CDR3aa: CASSVARDRGPAYGYTF
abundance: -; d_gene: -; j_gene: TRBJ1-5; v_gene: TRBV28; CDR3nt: TGTGCCAGCGTGGTACAGCTTACTCAGCCCCAGCATTTT; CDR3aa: CASVVQLTQPQHF
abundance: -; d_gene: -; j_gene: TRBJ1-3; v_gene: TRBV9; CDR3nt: TGTGCCAGCAGCGCCTATTACCAGGTTGGAAAAGGAAACACCATATATTTT; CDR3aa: CASSAYYQVGKGNTIYF
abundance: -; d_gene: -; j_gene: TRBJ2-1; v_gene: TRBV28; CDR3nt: TGTGCCAGCAGTCGAGGAAGGGGGTACAATGAGCAGTTCTTC; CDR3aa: CASSRGRGYNEQFF
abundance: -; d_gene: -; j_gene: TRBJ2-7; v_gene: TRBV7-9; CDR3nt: TGTGCCAGCAGCTTTGACACAACCTACGAGCAGTACTTC; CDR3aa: CASSFDTTYEQYF
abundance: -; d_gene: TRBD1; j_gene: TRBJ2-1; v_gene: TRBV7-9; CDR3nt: TGTGCCAGCTCCATATCGGGACAGGGCATCTACAATGAGCAGTTCTTC; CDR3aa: CASSISGQGIYNEQFF
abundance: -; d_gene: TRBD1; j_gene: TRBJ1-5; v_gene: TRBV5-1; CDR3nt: TGCGCCAGCAGCTACCCCCGGGACAGGGGGCTCTGGGGCAATCAGCCCCAGCATTTT; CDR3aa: CASSYPRDRGLWGNQPQHF
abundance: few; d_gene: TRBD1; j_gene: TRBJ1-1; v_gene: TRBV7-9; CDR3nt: TGTGCCAGCAGCCCAACCGGGACAGGGCGTACTGAAGCTTTCTTT; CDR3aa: CASSPTGTGRTEAFF
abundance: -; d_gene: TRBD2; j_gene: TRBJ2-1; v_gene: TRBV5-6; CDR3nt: TGTGCCAGCAGCTTGATCGGACTAGCGGGGAACAATGAGCAGTTCTTC; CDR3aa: CASSLIGLAGNNEQFF
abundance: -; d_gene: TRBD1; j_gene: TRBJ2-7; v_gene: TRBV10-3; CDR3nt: TGTGCCATCGGACAGGGGGAAATCTACGAGCAGTACTTC; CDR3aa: CAIGQGEIYEQYF
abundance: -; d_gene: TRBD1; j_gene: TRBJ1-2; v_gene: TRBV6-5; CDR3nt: TGTGCCAGCAGTCCCCGGGACAGGGTTGGCTATGGCTACACCTTC; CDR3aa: CASSPRDRVGYGYTF
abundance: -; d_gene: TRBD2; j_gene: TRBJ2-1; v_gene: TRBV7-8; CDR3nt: TGTGCCAGCAGCCTGCAAGGACTAGCGGGGTACAATGAGCAGTTCTTC; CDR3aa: CASSLQGLAGYNEQFF
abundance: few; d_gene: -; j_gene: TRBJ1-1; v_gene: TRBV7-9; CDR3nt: TGTGCCAGCAGCTTAGCTCGGGGGAGGACTGAAGCTTTCTTT; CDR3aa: CASSLARGRTEAFF
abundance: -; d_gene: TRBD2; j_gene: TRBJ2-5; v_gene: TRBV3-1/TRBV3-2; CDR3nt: TGTGCCAGCAGCCAAGGACTAGCGGGGGCCCAAGAGACCCAGTACTTC; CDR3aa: CASSQGLAGAQETQYF
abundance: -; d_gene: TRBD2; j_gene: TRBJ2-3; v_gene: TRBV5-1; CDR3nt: TGCGCCAGCAGCCCCGGACTAGCGGGTACCCGCACAGATACGCAGTATTTT; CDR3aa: CASSPGLAGTRTDTQYF
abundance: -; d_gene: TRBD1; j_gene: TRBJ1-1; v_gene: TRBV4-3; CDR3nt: TGCGCCAGCAGCCAGGACAGGTTAACGAACACTGAAGCTTTCTTT; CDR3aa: CASSQDRLTNTEAFF
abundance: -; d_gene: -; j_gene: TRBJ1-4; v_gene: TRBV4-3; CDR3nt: TGCGCCAGCAGCCAACTGACAGGCATCAATGAAAAACTGTTTTTT; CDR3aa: CASSQLTGINEKLFF
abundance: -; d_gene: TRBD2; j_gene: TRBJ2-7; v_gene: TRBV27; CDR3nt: TGTGCCAGCAGGGCGGGGGGGGAGATCTACGAGCAGTACTTC; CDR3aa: CASRAGGEIYEQYF
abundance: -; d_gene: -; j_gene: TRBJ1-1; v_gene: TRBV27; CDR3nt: TGTGCCAGCAGACCACGGGGAGAGAGCACTGAAGCTTTCTTT; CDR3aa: CASRPRGESTEAFF
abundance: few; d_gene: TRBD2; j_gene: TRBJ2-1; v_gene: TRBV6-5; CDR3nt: TGTGCCAGCAGTCCGACTAGCGGTATCAATGAGCAGTTCTTC; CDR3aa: CASSPTSGINEQFF
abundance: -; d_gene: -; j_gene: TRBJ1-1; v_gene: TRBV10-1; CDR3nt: TGCGCTCAGACACATAACAGTGTCATGAACACTGAAGCTTTCTTT; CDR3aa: CAQTHNSVMNTEAFF
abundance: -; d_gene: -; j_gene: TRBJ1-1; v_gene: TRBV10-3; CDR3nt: TGTGCCACATCCCGAGGGGGGGGGCGAGGAAACACTGAAGCTTTCTTT; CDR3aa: CATSRGGGRGNTEAFF
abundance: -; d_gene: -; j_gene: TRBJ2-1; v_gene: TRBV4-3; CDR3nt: TGCGCCAGCAGCCAAACTCGGAATGAGCAGTTCTTC; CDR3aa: CASSQTRNEQFF